The present T cell receptor beta chain was sequenced within a study of blood T cell repertoires in COVID-19. Some clones are missing from TCRdb's copy, which holds only in-frame ones; the method was immunoSEQ multiplex PCR. The sample has roughly 450,000 clones; roughly 91% are singletons. The germline CDR1 and CDR2 sequences are SEHNR and FQNEAQ (reference sequence). The CDR3 totals 16 residues. The V and J ends lost 6 bases and 8 bases, in that order; junction bases with no gene match: 15. The sample was PBMCs or T cells enriched from blood (not recorded which). The J gene is TRBJ1-2, the V gene TRBV7-9, with TRBD1 matching 10 bases. This clonotype was obtained from a man between 18 and 29 years old who had recovered from COVID-19. In nucleotides, the CDR3 is TGTGCCAGCAGTTCCATCCCGGGACAGGGGTTCTGGGGCTACACCTTC. Translation gives CASSSIPGQGFWGYTF.